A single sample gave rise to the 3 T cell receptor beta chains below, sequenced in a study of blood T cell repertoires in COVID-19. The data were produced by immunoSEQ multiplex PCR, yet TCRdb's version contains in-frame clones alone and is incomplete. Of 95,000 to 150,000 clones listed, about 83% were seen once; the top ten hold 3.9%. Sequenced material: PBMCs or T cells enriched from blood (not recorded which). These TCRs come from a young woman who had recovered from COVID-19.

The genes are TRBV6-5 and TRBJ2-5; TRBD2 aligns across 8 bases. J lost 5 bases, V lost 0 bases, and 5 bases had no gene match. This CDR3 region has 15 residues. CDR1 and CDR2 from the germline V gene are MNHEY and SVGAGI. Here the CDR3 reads CASSYSGLAVETQYF. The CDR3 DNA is TGTGCCAGCAGTTACTCAGGACTAGCCGTCGAGACCCAGTACTTC.

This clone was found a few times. CDR3 coding DNA: TGTGCCAGCAGCCAGGACAGGGGCGATGAGCAGTTCTTC. It specifies CASSQDRGDEQFF. The J gene is TRBJ2-1, the V gene TRBV5-4; 9 positions match TRBD1. V lost 4 bases, J lost 8 bases, and 4 bases stayed unmatched. The CDR3 is 13 amino acids. Germline assignment: CDR1 SGHNT and CDR2 YYREEE (reference sequence). The complete variable domain, with remaining parts taken from reference TRBV5-4 and TRBJ2-1, reads ETGVTQSPTHLIKTRGQQVTLRCSSQSGHNTVSWYQQALGQGPQFIFQYYREEENGRGNFPPRFSGLQFPNYSSELNVNALELDDSALYLCASSQDRGDEQFFGPGTRLTVL.

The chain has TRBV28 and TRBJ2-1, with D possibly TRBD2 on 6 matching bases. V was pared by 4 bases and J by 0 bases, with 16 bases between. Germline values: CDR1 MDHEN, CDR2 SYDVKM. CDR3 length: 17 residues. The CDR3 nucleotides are TGTGCCAGCAGTTCCAGACTAGTTACAAGCTCCTACAATGAGCAGTTCTTC. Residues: CASSSRLVTSSYNEQFF.